The 25 T cell receptor beta chains listed next were all sequenced from one sample in a study of cytomegalovirus exposure and HLA in healthy donors (dated by TCRdb to the late 2010s). Library preparation employed the immunoSEQ multiplex PCR assay. For the multiplex PCR, a mixture combining 60 forward primers for TCR Vbeta segments and 13 reverse primers for TCR Jbeta segments was used. TCRdb re-hosts the immuneACCESS table, in-frame sequences only. Its copies lack some clones; in the studies checked, an unresolved V gene accounts for under half of them, and the cause for the rest is not known. The sample records about 130,000 clones, 74% of which are singletons. The leading ten clones occupy around 3.9% of the sample. Sequenced: PBMCs. Source of these receptors: a woman aged 45-65 years in good health and CMV-seropositive.

The rearrangement uses TRBV9 and TRBJ1-2; D is possibly TRBD1 (6 bases). There are 16 residues in the CDR3. Looked up from germline, CDR1 is SGDLS and CDR2 is YYNGEE. Trimming removed 6 bases at V and 8 bases at J, with 26 bases between. CDR3 region: CASTTGPKPGKMGYTF. DNA for the CDR3: TGTGCCAGCACAACAGGGCCGAAACCAGGGAAAATGGGCTACACCTTC.

This chain connects TRBV27 to TRBJ2-1; D is uncertain. The germline V gene encodes CDR1 MNHEY and CDR2 SMNVEV (reference sequence). This CDR3 has 14 amino acids. V was trimmed by 1 base and J by 0 bases, leaving 4 bases between them. The CDR3 sequence is CASSLLSSYNEQFF. CDR3 in DNA: TGTGCCAGCAGTTTATTGAGCTCCTACAATGAGCAGTTCTTC.

The sample holds a few counts of this clone. The V call is TRBV5-4, the J call TRBJ2-7, with 8 bases aligning to TRBD1. This CDR3 is built from 14 residues. Germline V lookup: CDR1 SGHNT, CDR2 YYREEE (reference sequence). Germline trimming cut 2 bases from V and 4 bases from J; bases unmatched to any gene: 5. The CDR3 protein is CASSFRTGPYEQYF. As DNA, the CDR3 is TGTGCCAGCAGCTTCAGGACAGGGCCGTACGAGCAGTACTTC. Full variable domain (remainder filled in from reference TRBV5-4 and TRBJ2-7): ETGVTQSPTHLIKTRGQQVTLRCSSQSGHNTVSWYQQALGQGPQFIFQYYREEENGRGNFPPRFSGLQFPNYSSELNVNALELDDSALYLCASSFRTGPYEQYFGPGTRLTVT.

V usage is TRBV5-1 and J usage is TRBJ1-1; D is perhaps TRBD1 (6 bases). CDR3 length: 14 amino acids. Trimming took off 3 bases at V and 4 bases at J, with 13 bases between the two ends. Germline V gene sequence: CDR1 SGHRS, CDR2 YFSETQ. The CDR3 nucleotides read TGCGCCAGCAGCTGGGGGGGGGACACCACTGAAGCTTTCTTT. Translation gives CASSWGGDTTEAFF.

This clone has only a few counts. The chain recombines TRBV5-1 with TRBJ2-3, with 10 bases identical to TRBD2. Trimming removed 0 bases from V and 2 bases from J; junction bases left unmatched: 12. The germline V gene has CDR1 SGHRS and CDR2 YFSETQ. There are 19 residues in the CDR3. In DNA, the CDR3 is TGCGCCAGCAGCTTGGGTTCCGCAGCGGGGGGGTTGTCCACAGATACGCAGTATTTT. Its translation is CASSLGSAAGGLSTDTQYF.

J is TRBJ2-6 and V is TRBV5-1, with a possible D match to TRBD2 (5 bases). In germline, CDR1 is SGHRS, CDR2 YFSETQ. The CDR3 is 16 residues long. V dropped 0 bases and J dropped 1 base, with 8 bases sitting between them. CDR3 sequence (DNA): TGCGCCAGCAGCTTGGTTAGCGCGTCTGGGGCCAACGTCCTGACTTTC. Encoded protein: CASSLVSASGANVLTF. The entire variable domain, with the rest obtained from reference TRBV5-1 and TRBJ2-6, is as follows: KAGVTQTPRYLIKTRGQQVTLSCSPISGHRSVSWYQQTPGQGLQFLFEYFSETQRNKGNFPGRFSGRQFSNSRSEMNVSTLELGDSALYLCASSLVSASGANVLTFGAGSRLTVL.

This chain connects TRBV6-5 to TRBJ1-5; TRBD1 is a possible D gene (6 bases). Per germline, CDR1 MNHEY and CDR2 SVGAGI. This CDR3 has 14 residues. Deletions cut 10 bases from V and 4 bases from J, with 17 bases between. The CDR3 sequence: CATQRGLGNQPQHF. The CDR3 DNA reads TGTGCCACTCAGAGGGGGTTGGGGAATCAGCCCCAGCATTTT.

The chain recombines TRBV7-6 with TRBJ2-2, with 7 bases lining up with TRBD1. The CDR3 totals 15 residues. Germline V gene data show CDR1 as SGHVS and CDR2 as FNYEAQ. V lost 3 bases, J lost 3 bases, and 4 bases stayed unmatched. The CDR3: CASSLGQKDTGELFF. The CDR3 region has the DNA TGTGCCAGCAGCTTGGGACAGAAGGACACCGGGGAGCTGTTTTTT.

The sample holds a few counts of this clone. The chain links TRBV28 to TRBJ2-1; 7 nucleotides line up with TRBD1. CDR3 size: 14 residues. Germline V gene data show CDR1 as MDHEN and CDR2 as SYDVKM. V shed 2 bases, J shed 6 bases, and the junction held 4 bases outside the gene matches. CDR3 residues: CASSLDRASNEQFF. Here the CDR3 DNA reads TGTGCCAGCAGTTTAGACAGGGCTAGCAATGAGCAGTTCTTC.

The V call is TRBV7-3, the J call TRBJ1-1; D unclear. The germline V and J ends were trimmed by 2 bases and 4 bases, with 8 bases remaining between them. The CDR3 consists of 13 residues. Per the germline V gene, CDR1 is SGHTA and CDR2 is FQGTGA. CDR3 in DNA: TGTGCCAGCAGCTTAGATACTGTCACTGAAGCTTTCTTT. It translates to CASSLDTVTEAFF.

This clone was picked up a small number of times. The chain carries TRBV19 and TRBJ2-3; D gene ambiguous. Trimming stripped 3 bases from V and 6 bases from J, with 13 bases between. CDR3 length: 14 residues. Looked up from germline, CDR1 is LNHDA and CDR2 is SQIVND (reference sequence). In nucleotides, the CDR3 is TGTGCCAGTAGTATTCCAGGCGTCCAGGATACGCAGTATTTT. Translation: CASSIPGVQDTQYF.

This clone was observed once. This chain uses TRBV6-1 with TRBJ1-2; TRBD1 might be the D (5 bases). Germline lookup yields CDR1 MNHNS and CDR2 SASEGT. Trimming stripped 6 bases from V and 8 bases from J, with 22 bases between. This CDR3 spans 15 amino acids. Here the CDR3 DNA reads TGTGCCAGCAGACCCGTATTCGACAGCTTCGAGGGCTACACCTTC. Translated, it gives CASRPVFDSFEGYTF.

The J gene is TRBJ2-6, the V gene TRBV19, with 9 nucleotides matching TRBD1. Germline V lookup: CDR1 LNHDA, CDR2 SQIVND (reference sequence). Trimming took 5 bases from V and 4 from J; bases not matched to a gene: 6. CDR3 length equals 16 residues. The CDR3 protein is CASSVQGARGANVLTF. CDR3 nucleotides: TGTGCCAGTAGTGTACAGGGGGCCCGAGGGGCCAACGTCCTGACTTTC.

The CDR3 spells CAWSVRSGNQPQHF. In nucleotides, the CDR3 is TGTGCCTGGAGTGTACGCTCAGGGAATCAGCCCCAGCATTTT. This sequence joins TRBV30 and TRBJ1-5; D possibly corresponds to TRBD1 (5 bases). V was cut by 0 bases and J by 4 bases, with 10 bases left in between. The germline CDR1 and CDR2 sequences are GTSNPN and SVGIG (reference sequence). CDR3 size: 14 residues.

The chain employs TRBV7-2 and TRBJ2-2; 8 nucleotides match TRBD2. This CDR3 region has 17 residues. The V segment lost 1 base and the J segment 6 bases; nucleotides outside the gene matches: 10. From germline, CDR1 is SGHTA and CDR2 FQGNSA. CDR3 nucleotides: TGTGCCAGCAGCTTAGGTTTTGGTAGCGGGGATCCCGGGGAGCTGTTTTTT. It specifies CASSLGFGSGDPGELFF.

The rearrangement links TRBV6-5 to TRBJ2-5, with 10 bases identical to TRBD2. The germline CDR1 and CDR2 sequences are MNHEY and SVGAGI. J lost 5 bases, V lost 6 bases, and 9 bases had no gene match. The length of the CDR3 is 15 residues. CDR3 loop: CASSPGAGGRETQYF. Written as DNA, the CDR3 is TGTGCCAGCAGCCCCGGAGCGGGGGGGCGGGAGACCCAGTACTTC.

V usage is TRBV11-2 and J usage is TRBJ2-3; D unclear. Germline V gene data show CDR1 as SGHAT and CDR2 as FQNNGV. There are 15 residues in the CDR3. V gave up 5 bases and J gave up 2 bases, with 14 bases separating them. The CDR3 loop reads CASSQMGRHTDTQYF. CDR3 bases: TGTGCCAGCAGCCAGATGGGCCGACACACAGATACGCAGTATTTT. The variable domain in full, completed from reference TRBV11-2 and TRBJ2-3, reads EAGVAQSPRYKIIEKRQSVAFWCNPISGHATLYWYQQILGQGPKLLIQFQNNGVVDDSQLPKDRFSAERLKGVDSTLKIQPAKLEDSAVYLCASSQMGRHTDTQYFGPGTRLTVL.

This clone was counted between two and nine times. V and J are TRBV5-1 and TRBJ2-3; 7 bases fit TRBD1. This CDR3 is 15 amino acids long. The V segment lost 3 bases and the J segment 0 bases; nucleotides outside the gene matches: 4. Germline V lookup: CDR1 SGHRS, CDR2 YFSETQ. CDR3 sequence: CASSSTGKSTDTQYF. Written as DNA, the CDR3 is TGCGCCAGCAGCTCGACAGGGAAAAGCACAGATACGCAGTATTTT.

This clone was counted a few times. V and J are TRBV4-2 and TRBJ2-4; TRBD1 matches 8 bases. The CDR3 is made up of 20 amino acids. CDR1 LGHNA and CDR2 YNFKEQ come from the germline V gene. V was clipped by 0 bases and J by 0 bases; unmatched bases: 13. The DNA of the CDR3 is TGTGCCAGCAGCCAAGATTGGGGGAGACAGGGGATCCTAGCCAAAAACATTCAGTACTTC. Amino acid sequence: CASSQDWGRQGILAKNIQYF.

The genes are TRBV6-1 and TRBJ1-6; D ambiguous. V was pared by 3 bases and J by 5 bases, with 11 bases between. The CDR3 is 15 residues long. CDR1 is MNHNS, CDR2 SASEGT, per germline. In DNA, the CDR3 is TGTGCCAGCAGTGAGATCGCGGTAGATAATTCACCCCTCCACTTT. It translates to CASSEIAVDNSPLHF.

Comment on this clone: One end of the junction varies from germline; a read error may be responsible. The CDR3 coding sequence is TGTTCCAGCACCCCAAGCGAAAGCATGAATTCACCCCTCCACTTT. This sequence encodes CSSTPSESMNSPLHF. The gene calls are TRBV7-9 and TRBJ1-6; unclear D gene. Germline assignment: CDR1 SEHNR and CDR2 FQNEAQ (reference sequence). The CDR3 consists of 15 residues.

The J gene is TRBJ1-6, the V gene TRBV30; the match to TRBD1 covers 9 bases. CDR3 size: 15 residues. Germline V lookup: CDR1 GTSNPN, CDR2 SVGIG (reference sequence). Unmatched junction bases numbered 6, after V lost 5 bases and J lost 4 bases. CDR3 region: CAWAPGTGYNSPLHF. CDR3 bases: TGTGCCTGGGCTCCCGGGACAGGGTATAATTCACCCCTCCACTTT. The entire variable domain, with the rest obtained from reference TRBV30 and TRBJ1-6, is as follows: SQTIHQWPATLVQPVGSPLSLECTVEGTSNPNLYWYRQAAGRGLQLLFYSVGIGQISSEVPQNLSASRPQDRQFILSSKKLLLSDSGFYLCAWAPGTGYNSPLHFGNGTRLTVT.

The chain has TRBV10-3 and TRBJ1-3; TRBD1 matches 8 bases. CDR1 and CDR2 (germline): ENHRY, SYGVKD. This CDR3 comprises 15 residues. Losses at the gene ends were 5 bases for V and 8 bases for J; bases not matched to a gene: 11. CDR3 DNA sequence: TGTGCCATCAGTCCACCGGGACAGGAACAACACACCATATATTTT. As protein: CAISPPGQEQHTIYF.

The chain combines TRBV4-2 with TRBJ1-1; weak D call: TRBD1 (5 bases). CDR1 is LGHNA and CDR2 is YNFKEQ in the germline V gene. The V end lost 3 bases, the J end lost 1 base, and 15 bases lay between the germline ends. CDR3 length: 16 amino acids. This chain's CDR3 is CASSQPQGLGNTEAFF. The CDR3 nucleotides read TGTGCCAGCAGCCAGCCCCAGGGATTGGGGAACACTGAAGCTTTCTTT.

This rearrangement joins TRBV11-2 to TRBJ2-7; TRBD1 aligns across 7 bases. This CDR3 has 18 amino acids. Germline lookup yields CDR1 SGHAT and CDR2 FQNNGV. V lost 5 bases to trimming and J lost 2 bases; unmatched junction nucleotides: 18. CDR3 sequence: CASSPRSPRQGVTYEQYF. CDR3 nucleotides: TGTGCCAGCAGCCCCCGATCACCAAGACAGGGTGTTACCTACGAGCAGTACTTC.